The present entry profiles one TCR beta chain with its context. Its matching antigen is unknown. The record originates from a study of T-cell reconstitution after alpha-beta-depleted transplantation in children. The study, taken as a whole, reports: Expanded graft clones numbering several hundred reportedly gave rise to alpha-beta T cells about two months after transplant.

The TCRbeta library was prepared with unique molecular identifiers. TCRdb reprocessed the PCR reads with MiXCR, giving one entry per CDR3 protein. The repertoire consists of about 590,000 distinct CDR3 sequences, with approximately 13% occurring once and the leading ten covering over 2%. V lost 0 bases to trimming and J lost 0 bases; unmatched junction nucleotides: 11. The CDR3 spans 19 residues. Germline CDR1 reads SGHRS; CDR2 reads YFSETQ. The gene calls are TRBV5-1 and TRBJ2-2; 7 bases agree with TRBD2. Sequencing was performed on PBMCs, mostly from graft donor cells, taken 360 days after TCRalphabeta/CD19-depleted stem cell transplant. This TCR derives from a male patient aged 10 to 17 who had a stem cell transplant for acute myeloid leukemia, so the T cells may come from the graft donor. In nucleotides, the CDR3 is TGCGCCAGCAGCTTGGCCCCCCCCTACGGGAGGACGAACACCGGGGAGCTGTTTTTT. This codes for CASSLAPPYGRTNTGELFF.